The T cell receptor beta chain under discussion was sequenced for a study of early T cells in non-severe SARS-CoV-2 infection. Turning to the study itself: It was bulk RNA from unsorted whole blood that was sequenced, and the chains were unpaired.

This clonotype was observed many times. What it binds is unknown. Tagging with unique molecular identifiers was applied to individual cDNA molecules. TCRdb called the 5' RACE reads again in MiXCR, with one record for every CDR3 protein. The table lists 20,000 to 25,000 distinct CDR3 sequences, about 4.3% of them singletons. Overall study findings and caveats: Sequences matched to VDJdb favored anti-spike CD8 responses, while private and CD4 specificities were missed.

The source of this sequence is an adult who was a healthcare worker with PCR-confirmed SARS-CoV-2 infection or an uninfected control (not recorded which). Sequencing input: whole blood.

CDR3 region: CASSPWDRITNEKLFF. CDR3 sequence (DNA): TGTGCCAGCAGCCCCTGGGACCGGATAACTAATGAAAAACTGTTTTTT. The J gene is TRBJ1-4, the V gene TRBV7-6; weak D call: TRBD1 (5 bases). There are 16 residues in the CDR3. CDR1 and CDR2 (germline): SGHVS, FNYEAQ. The ends were cut back, 5 bases at V and 1 base at J, with 14 bases in the middle.